A selection of T cell receptor beta chains follows, all from one sample in a study of blood T cell repertoires in COVID-19. Assay: immunoSEQ multiplex PCR; the TCRdb copy retains only in-frame clones and omits some. The sample has about 250,000 clones; around 82% are singletons. Sample: peripheral blood. Receptors were obtained from a man older than 75 with acute or convalescent COVID-19. CDR3s include the opening cysteine and the closing phenylalanine or tryptophan. Fields, in order: clone size, J gene, V gene, CDR3 protein. Expanded clones are given a class, and other clones once, few, many or no size at all.

size: -
J: TRBJ2-3
V: TRBV5-1
CDR3: CASSLLAGDIDTQYF

size: -
J: TRBJ2-1
V: TRBV10-3
CDR3: CAISESPVRQGLADYNEQFF

size: -
J: TRBJ2-5
V: TRBV5-4
CDR3: CASTLGHGQETQYF

size: -
J: TRBJ2-7
V: TRBV19
CDR3: CASSSIDSYEQYF

size: -
J: TRBJ2-7
V: TRBV5-1
CDR3: CASTSDGGNYEQYF

size: -
J: TRBJ2-2
V: TRBV6-5
CDR3: CASSWDSLNTGELFF

size: -
J: TRBJ2-1
V: TRBV12-3/TRBV12-4
CDR3: CASSRTQLGQFF

size: -
J: TRBJ2-7
V: TRBV7-8
CDR3: CASSAALAGSTARDEQYF

size: -
J: TRBJ1-6
V: TRBV10-2
CDR3: CASSITGGWDSPLHF

size: -
J: TRBJ2-3
V: TRBV29-1
CDR3: CSVATWTPQDTQYF

size: -
J: TRBJ1-2
V: TRBV4-1
CDR3: CASSHPGEGVGGYTF

size: -
J: TRBJ1-5
V: TRBV7-2
CDR3: CASSFRRASSNQPQHF

size: -
J: TRBJ2-4
V: TRBV30
CDR3: CAWSVAGTDIQYF

size: -
J: TRBJ2-5
V: TRBV19
CDR3: CASSEKETQYF

size: -
J: TRBJ2-3
V: TRBV27
CDR3: CAVRRWGGPDTQYF

size: -
J: TRBJ1-1
V: TRBV6-1
CDR3: CASSEASRGTHTEAFF

size: -
J: TRBJ2-1
V: TRBV28
CDR3: CASSLGQVSYNEQFF

size: -
J: TRBJ2-5
V: TRBV28
CDR3: CASRRTGEETQYF

size: -
J: TRBJ2-7
V: TRBV27
CDR3: CATSSRDRVYLEQYF

size: once
J: TRBJ1-1
V: TRBV7-9
CDR3: CASSLLPVRTEAFF

size: -
J: TRBJ2-2
V: TRBV6-5
CDR3: CASSLEGVLGELFF

size: -
J: TRBJ2-7
V: TRBV3-1/TRBV3-2
CDR3: CASSQAGTGGTSRGGAYEQYF

size: -
J: TRBJ1-3
V: TRBV18
CDR3: CASSPPSFSGNTIYF

size: -
J: TRBJ2-4
V: TRBV5-6
CDR3: CASSWGTGQNIQYF

size: -
J: TRBJ2-2
V: TRBV4-2
CDR3: CASSRGTNTGELFF

size: -
J: TRBJ2-7
V: TRBV11-3
CDR3: CASSRGQGAYEQYF

size: once
J: TRBJ2-2
V: TRBV11-2
CDR3: CASSFGGKNTGELFF

size: -
J: TRBJ1-5
V: TRBV30
CDR3: CAWSLTGGGMTQHF

size: -
J: TRBJ2-3
V: TRBV5-4
CDR3: CASSLGDRVSDTQYF

size: -
J: TRBJ2-7
V: TRBV11-2
CDR3: CASSLAQGEQYF

size: -
J: TRBJ2-7
V: TRBV6-1
CDR3: CASSEARLGGDEQYF

size: -
J: TRBJ2-1
V: TRBV5-4
CDR3: CASSDWTSGSGDEQFF